These T cell receptor beta chains were read from a single sample in a study of T cells in Graves' hyperthyroidism and ophthalmopathy. TCRdb re-called the multiplex PCR reads with MiXCR, one entry per CDR3 protein. The sample includes about 300,000 distinct CDR3 sequences, roughly a fifth of them seen just once. Input material: blood. These receptors all come from a man over 45 with Graves' ophthalmopathy. Each CDR3 is given with its conserved first and last residue. D genes are given only for firm matches. Only some rows state a clone size, as once, few, many or a class for expanded clones.

DNA	CDR3	size	V	J	D	length
TGCGCCAGCAGCCCCCCCGGACTACGGACCGGGGAGCTGTTTTTT	CASSPPGLRTGELFF	few	TRBV5-1	TRBJ2-2	.	15
TGTGCCAGTAGCCATCGGGACAGAATGAACACTGAAGCTTTCTTT	CASSHRDRMNTEAFF	few	TRBV19	TRBJ1-1	TRBD1	15
TGCGCCAGCAGCTTGGCGGGACTCCTAGGAGCAGATACGCAGTATTTT	CASSLAGLLGADTQYF	few	TRBV5-1	TRBJ2-3	.	16
TGTGCCAGCTCACCGGGCGGAAGGGGCGAGCAGTACTTC	CASSPGGRGEQYF	.	TRBV18	TRBJ2-7	.	13
TGTGCCAGCAGCCGACAGGGGGCCACAGATACGCAGTATTTT	CASSRQGATDTQYF	many	TRBV3-1	TRBJ2-3	TRBD1	14
TGTGCCAGTAGGGGACAGGGGCAGCCCCAGCATTTT	CASRGQGQPQHF	few	TRBV19	TRBJ1-5	TRBD1	12
TGCAGTGCTAGTTACTCAGGGGGCTTCAGGTACGGTCAGCCCCAGCATTTT	CSASYSGGFRYGQPQHF	few	TRBV20-1	TRBJ1-5	TRBD1	17
TGTGCCAGCAGCCCTCCACGTCGACAGTTCTATGGCTACACCTTC	CASSPPRRQFYGYTF	.	TRBV5-6	TRBJ1-2	.	15
TGTGCCACCTCCCCAGGGTCCTACAATGAGCAGTTCTTC	CATSPGSYNEQFF	many	TRBV12-3/TRBV12-4	TRBJ2-1	.	13
TGTGCCAGCAGCTTTCGACATGCGGCTCCCTATATAACTTCACCCCTCCACTTT	CASSFRHAAPYITSPLHF	.	TRBV7-9	TRBJ1-6	.	18
TGCAGTGCTAGAGATAGCGGATACACAGATACGCAGTATTTT	CSARDSGYTDTQYF	many	TRBV20-1	TRBJ2-3	.	14
TGTGCCAGCAGCGTAGAAGGGCAGGCGAACACTGAAGCTTTCTTT	CASSVEGQANTEAFF	few	TRBV9	TRBJ1-1	.	15
TGCGCCAGCAGCTTCGGAGGGGGACCAAATCAGCCCCAGCATTTT	CASSFGGGPNQPQHF	.	TRBV5-1	TRBJ1-5	.	15
TGTGCCAGCAGCCCTCGACAGGGGAATAATTCACCCCTCCACTTT	CASSPRQGNNSPLHF	many	TRBV3-1	TRBJ1-6	TRBD1	15
TGTGCCAGCACCCGCCGGGCGGGAGGGAGCACAGATACGCAGTATTTT	CASTRRAGGSTDTQYF	many	TRBV13	TRBJ2-3	TRBD2	16
TGTGCCAGCAGCCCCCGGACAGGGGCGAGCGAGCAGTACTTC	CASSPRTGASEQYF	many	TRBV11-3	TRBJ2-7	TRBD1	14
TGTGCCAGCAGTGAAGCGGTGGCAGGCGGATACCAAGAGACCCAGTACTTC	CASSEAVAGGYQETQYF	.	TRBV6-1	TRBJ2-5	.	17
TGCGCCAGCAGCTTCCTCGGGCAGAACGGGGAGACCCAGTACTTC	CASSFLGQNGETQYF	.	TRBV5-1	TRBJ2-5	.	15
TGTGCCAGCAGCATTGGGGGGAGCTCCTACAATGAGCAGTTCTTC	CASSIGGSSYNEQFF	.	TRBV7-6	TRBJ2-1	.	15
TGTGCCAGCAGCTCATTTGGAGCAGGGGGCAAGAACACTGAAGCTTTCTTT	CASSSFGAGGKNTEAFF	few	TRBV5-6	TRBJ1-1	TRBD1	17
TGTGCCAGCAGTTACTTCAGGGGGCGCGGACTCGGGCGTACCGGGGAGCTGTTTTTT	CASSYFRGRGLGRTGELFF	few	TRBV6-2/TRBV6-3	TRBJ2-2	TRBD1	19
TGTGCCAGCTTCGGACGGGATAATTCACCCCTCCACTTT	CASFGRDNSPLHF	.	TRBV2	TRBJ1-6	.	13
TGCAGTGCTGGGGGACAGGGGGCTAGCTATGGCTACACCTTC	CSAGGQGASYGYTF	.	TRBV20-1	TRBJ1-2	TRBD1	14
TGCAGTGCTAGAAGAGGAAGACAGGGGGCGATCGAGACCCAGTACTTC	CSARRGRQGAIETQYF	many	TRBV20-1	TRBJ2-5	TRBD1	16
TGCAGTGCTAGCGCTAATCGGGGGAATACCGGGGAGCTGTTTTTT	CSASANRGNTGELFF	few	TRBV20-1	TRBJ2-2	.	15
TGTGCCAGCAGCGTAGGGTCGGGGACTAGCGGAGGAGATACGCAGTATTTT	CASSVGSGTSGGDTQYF	.	TRBV9	TRBJ2-3	TRBD2	17
TGTGCCAGCAGCTCTGCGGGACAGGGGGCGAATCGAGACAATGAGCAGTTCTTC	CASSSAGQGANRDNEQFF	.	TRBV5-4	TRBJ2-1	TRBD1	18
TGTGCCAGCAGTTACTCCGGGACAGGCGAGCAGTACTTC	CASSYSGTGEQYF	many	TRBV6-5	TRBJ2-7	TRBD1	13
TGCGCCAGCAGCCCATCCGGGACCACGGTGGGCACAGATACGCAGTATTTT	CASSPSGTTVGTDTQYF	.	TRBV5-1	TRBJ2-3	.	17
TGTGCCAGTAGTATGGCCGGGACAGGGAAGTACAATGAGCAGTTCTTC	CASSMAGTGKYNEQFF	.	TRBV19	TRBJ2-1	TRBD1	16
TGTGCCAGCCGACGGGAAAGCTCCTACAATGAGCAGTTCTTC	CASRRESSYNEQFF	.	TRBV6-1	TRBJ2-1	.	14
TGTGCCAGCAGCTTAAGGGTAGCGGGAGGGCGGAGCTCCTACAATGAGCAGTTCTTC	CASSLRVAGGRSSYNEQFF	.	TRBV7-2	TRBJ2-1	TRBD2	19
TGTGCCAGCAGTCCACAGATGCAGGCTCTAGCCAAAAACATTCAGTACTTC	CASSPQMQALAKNIQYF	many	TRBV28	TRBJ2-4	.	17
TGTGCCTGGAGTCGGAATGCGCTGAACACTGAAGCTTTCTTT	CAWSRNALNTEAFF	many	TRBV30	TRBJ1-1	.	14
TGTGCCTCGGCGCCTAGCGGGATCCACGAGCAGTACTTC	CASAPSGIHEQYF	many	TRBV30	TRBJ2-7	TRBD2	13
TGCAGTGCTAGGAGCCCCAGGTCCATCCATGAGCAGTTCTTC	CSARSPRSIHEQFF	.	TRBV20-1	TRBJ2-1	.	14
TGTGCCAGCAGACAGGGAATGGGGAACAATCAGCCCCAGCATTTT	CASRQGMGNNQPQHF	few	TRBV6-1	TRBJ1-5	.	15
TGTGCCTGGATTGCCAGTTACTCTGGAAACACCATATATTTT	CAWIASYSGNTIYF	.	TRBV30	TRBJ1-3	.	14
TGCAGTGCTAGGTCCGGACTAGCGAGAGCCTACGAGCAGTACTTC	CSARSGLARAYEQYF	few	TRBV20-1	TRBJ2-7	TRBD2	15
TGTGCCAGCAGTCCCTCGATCCGGACCGACCGAGGATCCCGGCAGTTCTTC	CASSPSIRTDRGSRQFF	many	TRBV27	TRBJ2-1	.	17
TGCGCCAGCAGCTTGGGAGAGAGCAATCAGCCCCAGCATTTT	CASSLGESNQPQHF	.	TRBV5-1	TRBJ1-5	.	14
TGTGCCAGCAGCCCCCGAGGGGGGTACGAGCAGTACTTC	CASSPRGGYEQYF	few	TRBV14	TRBJ2-7	.	13
TGTGCCAGCAGCCCGGGGGGGGGGGTCAATGAGCAGTTCTTC	CASSPGGGVNEQFF	many	TRBV11-1	TRBJ2-1	TRBD2	14
TGTGCCAGTAGGGGGGCTAGTGGAGAGACCCAGTACTTC	CASRGASGETQYF	many	TRBV27	TRBJ2-5	.	13
TGTGCCTGGAGTCGGGGGGCTTGGAATTCACCCCTCCACTTT	CAWSRGAWNSPLHF	many	TRBV30	TRBJ1-6	.	14